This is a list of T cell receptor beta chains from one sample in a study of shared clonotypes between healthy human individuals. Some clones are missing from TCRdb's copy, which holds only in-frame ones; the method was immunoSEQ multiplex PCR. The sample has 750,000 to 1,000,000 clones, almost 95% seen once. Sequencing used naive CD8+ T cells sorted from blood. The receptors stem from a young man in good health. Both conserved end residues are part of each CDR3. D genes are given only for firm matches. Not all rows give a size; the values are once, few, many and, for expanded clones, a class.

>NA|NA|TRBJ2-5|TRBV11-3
TGTGCCAGCAGCCAAGGGGAGTCGGCAATCGCAGAGACCCAGTACTTC
CASSQGESAIAETQYF
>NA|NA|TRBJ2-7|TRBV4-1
TGCGCCAGCAGCCAAGTAGGACAGCTCCCACTCTACGAGCAGTACTTC
CASSQVGQLPLYEQYF
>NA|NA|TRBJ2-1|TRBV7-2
TGTGCCAGCAGCTTAGACCTCGGGAAAAACAATGAGCAGTTCTTC
CASSLDLGKNNEQFF
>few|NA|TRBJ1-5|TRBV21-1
TGTGCCAGCAGCAAACCACGGCTGGAAAGGGGACAGCCCCAGCATTTT
CASSKPRLERGQPQHF
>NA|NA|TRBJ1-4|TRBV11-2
TGTGCCAGCAGCCCATCAGGGGATTTGGGGGAAAAACTGTTTTTT
CASSPSGDLGEKLFF
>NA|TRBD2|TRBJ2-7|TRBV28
TGTGCCAGCAGTTCTGGACTAGCGGGATCCCCCTACGAGCAGTACTTC
CASSSGLAGSPYEQYF
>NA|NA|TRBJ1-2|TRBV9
TGTGCCAGTCGGGGTCTCGGGCGGATGGACTATGGCTACACCTTC
CASRGLGRMDYGYTF
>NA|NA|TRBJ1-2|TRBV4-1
TGCGCCAGCAGCCAAGACAGGGAGGTGACTAACTATGGCTACACCTTC
CASSQDREVTNYGYTF
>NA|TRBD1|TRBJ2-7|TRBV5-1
TGCGCCAGCAGGCGGACAGGGACATACGAGCAGTACTTC
CASRRTGTYEQYF
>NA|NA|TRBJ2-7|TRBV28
TGTGCCAGCAGCCCCCGATTGGCATCCTACGAGCAGTACTTC
CASSPRLASYEQYF
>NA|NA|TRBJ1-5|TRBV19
TGTGCCAGTAAGGGGGGGGCGGATAGCAATCAGCCCCAGCATTTT
CASKGGADSNQPQHF
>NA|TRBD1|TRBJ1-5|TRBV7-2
TGTGCCAGCAGCGTTGGACAGGGTCTACAGCAGCCCCAGCATTTT
CASSVGQGLQQPQHF
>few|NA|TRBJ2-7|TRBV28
TGTGCCAGCAGTTTAACCGCCGGGACGGGAACCTACGAGCAGTACTTC
CASSLTAGTGTYEQYF
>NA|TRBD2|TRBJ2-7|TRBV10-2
TGCGCCAGCAGTGAGACGGGAGGGCCCTACGAGCAGTACTTC
CASSETGGPYEQYF
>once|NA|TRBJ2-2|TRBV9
TGTGCCAGCAGCGACATGGTTGCGGGTCCGAACACCGGGGAGCTGTTTTTT
CASSDMVAGPNTGELFF
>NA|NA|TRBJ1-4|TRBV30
TGTGCCTGGAGTTACGGACAGACTAATGAAAAACTGTTTTTT
CAWSYGQTNEKLFF
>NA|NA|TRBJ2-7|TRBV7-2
TGTGCCAGCAGCTTTTCCAGGTCTCCGGGCGAGCAGTACTTC
CASSFSRSPGEQYF
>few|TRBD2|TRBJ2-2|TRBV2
TGTGCCAGCAACCTAGCGGGAGCCGGCGGGGAGCTGTTTTTT
CASNLAGAGGELFF
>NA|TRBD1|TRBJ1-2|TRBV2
TGTGCCAGCAGTGAGAGGGGGACAGGGCATAACTATGGCTACACCTTC
CASSERGTGHNYGYTF
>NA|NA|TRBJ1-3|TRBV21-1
TGTGCCAGCAGCAACACAGGGGGCGGACGAAACACCATATATTTT
CASSNTGGGRNTIYF
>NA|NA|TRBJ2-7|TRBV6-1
TGTGCCAGCAGTAGCCGGGACACCTACGAGCAGTACTTC
CASSSRDTYEQYF
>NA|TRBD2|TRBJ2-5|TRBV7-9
TGTGCCAGCAGCTTAACTAGCGGGGTGCTCAAGGAGACCCAGTACTTC
CASSLTSGVLKETQYF
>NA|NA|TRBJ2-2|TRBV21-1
TGTGCCAGCAGCAAAGGATTACAGCGGGAGACTGGGTACACCGGGGAGCTGTTTTTT
CASSKGLQRETGYTGELFF
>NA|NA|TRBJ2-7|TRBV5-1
TGCGCCAGCAGCCCGGGACGGAGCTCCTACGAGCAGTACTTC
CASSPGRSSYEQYF